This T cell receptor (beta chain) comes out of a study of T-cell memory formation after mild COVID-19. General study results and limits: Whether day 37 second-wave clones are SARS-CoV-2-specific was not confirmed. CD4+ contracting clones were found mainly in CM and EM, and CD8+ ones in EMRA. Several responding clones turned up in pre-infection memory, indicating that cross-reactive memory may have taken part.

TCRdb re-called the 5' RACE reads with MiXCR, one entry per CDR3 protein. Found here are more than 100,000 distinct CDR3 sequences, about 5.9% of them singletons; the top ten hold 2% to 2.5%. The CDR3 consists of 13 residues. V was clipped by 5 bases and J by 0 bases, with 9 bases between them. Germline V gene sequence: CDR1 SGHRS, CDR2 YFSETQ. There are many counts of this clonotype. Its cognate antigen is unknown. The chain employs TRBV5-1 and TRBJ2-7, with D possibly matching TRBD1 (5 bases). The sequencing sample was made of PBMCs or a T cell subset sorted from them (not recorded which). This TCR was sampled from an adult woman who had mild COVID-19 (a few samples of this study predate the infection). Cell type and time point are not known. The CDR3 DNA reads as TGCGCCAGCAGTCAGGACAACTCCTACGAGCAGTACTTC. Translating gives CASSQDNSYEQYF.